The 4 T cell receptor beta chains reported below all come from one sample, sequenced in a study of cytomegalovirus exposure and HLA in healthy donors. Repertoires were generated with immunoSEQ multiplex PCR, while TCRdb's copy carries only in-frame clones and drops some. The sample has tens of thousands of clones, roughly nine tenths seen once. The sample consisted of PBMCs. The receptors here all came from a man younger than 35 in good health and CMV-seronegative.

The chain employs TRBV2 and TRBJ2-1; D gene unclear. The CDR3 length is 12 residues. In germline, CDR1 is SNHLY, CDR2 FYNNEI. V was trimmed by 4 bases and J by 7 bases, leaving 8 bases between them. CDR3 sequence reads: CASSGLENEQFF. The CDR3 DNA sequence: TGTGCCAGCAGTGGCCTAGAGAATGAGCAGTTCTTC.

The chain uses TRBV19 and TRBJ1-5, with 7 bases identical to TRBD1. Germline lookup yields CDR1 LNHDA and CDR2 SQIVND (reference sequence). The CDR3 consists of 15 residues. V was clipped by 10 bases and J by 1 base; unmatched bases: 10. The CDR3 DNA sequence: TGTGCCACGAGGGGGCGGGTTGGGAGCAATCAGCCCCAGCATTTT. Amino acid sequence: CATRGRVGSNQPQHF. Supplemented by reference TRBV19 and TRBJ1-5, the full variable domain reads DGGITQSPKYLFRKEGQNVTLSCEQNLNHDAMYWYRQDPGQGLRLIYYSQIVNDFQKGDIAEGYSVSREKKESFPLTVTSAQKNPTAFYLCATRGRVGSNQPQHFGDGTRLSIL.

The J gene is TRBJ2-7, the V gene TRBV12-2; the DNA was not compared with TRBD1, the D call given in the table. TRBV12-2 is annotated as a pseudogene. This CDR3 is built from 16 residues. This CDR3 is CASRLVVVEKGYEQYF. In DNA form, the CDR3 reads TGTGCAAGTCGCTTAGTAGTCGTCGAGAAGGGGTACGAGCAGTACTTC.

The chain is built from TRBV6-6 and TRBJ1-5, with D possibly TRBD1 on 5 matching bases. Per the germline V gene, CDR1 is MNHNY and CDR2 is SVGAGI (reference sequence). V shed 0 bases and J shed 7 bases, with 13 bases lying between them. The CDR3 has 15 residues. The CDR3, as DNA: TGTGCCAGCAGTTACTCGGGGGGTCGAGGACAGCCCCAGCATTTT. It specifies CASSYSGGRGQPQHF.